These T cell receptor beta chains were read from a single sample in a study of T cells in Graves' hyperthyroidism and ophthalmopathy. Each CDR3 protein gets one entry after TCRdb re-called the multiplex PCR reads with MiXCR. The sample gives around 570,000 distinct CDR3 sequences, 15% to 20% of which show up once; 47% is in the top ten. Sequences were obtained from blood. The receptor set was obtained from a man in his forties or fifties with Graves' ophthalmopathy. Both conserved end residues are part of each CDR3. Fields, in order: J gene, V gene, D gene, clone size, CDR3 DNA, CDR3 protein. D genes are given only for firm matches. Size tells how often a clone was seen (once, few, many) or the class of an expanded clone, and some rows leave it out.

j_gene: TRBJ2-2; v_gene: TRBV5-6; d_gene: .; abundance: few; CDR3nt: TGTGCCAGCACCCAATTTATGATGGGAGGAACCGGGGAGCTGTTTTTT; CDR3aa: CASTQFMMGGTGELFF
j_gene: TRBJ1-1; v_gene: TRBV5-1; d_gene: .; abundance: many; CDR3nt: TGCGCCAGCAATTGGAAAACAGGGAGATTCATGAACACTGAAGCTTTCTTT; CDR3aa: CASNWKTGRFMNTEAFF
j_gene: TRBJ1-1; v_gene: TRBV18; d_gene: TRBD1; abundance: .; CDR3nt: TGTGCCAGCTCACCACAGGGGGCCAAGAACACTGAAGCTTTCTTT; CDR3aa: CASSPQGAKNTEAFF
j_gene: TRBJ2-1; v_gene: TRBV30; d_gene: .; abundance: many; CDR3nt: TGTGCCTGGAGTAGAGGGATTTCTGGCAATGAGCAGTTCTTC; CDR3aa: CAWSRGISGNEQFF
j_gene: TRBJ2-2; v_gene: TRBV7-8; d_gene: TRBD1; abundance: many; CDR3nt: TGTGCCAGCAGACCCGGGACAGGGGGGGCCGGGGAGCTGTTTTTT; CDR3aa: CASRPGTGGAGELFF
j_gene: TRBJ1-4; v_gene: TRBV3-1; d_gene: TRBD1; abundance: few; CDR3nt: TGTGCCAGTACAACAGGGGGCGATGAAAAACTGTTTTTT; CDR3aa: CASTTGGDEKLFF
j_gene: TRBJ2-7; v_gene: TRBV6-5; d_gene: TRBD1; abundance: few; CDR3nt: TGTGCCAGCAGCTACTCGTGGACAGGGAACTACGAGCAGTACTTC; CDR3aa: CASSYSWTGNYEQYF
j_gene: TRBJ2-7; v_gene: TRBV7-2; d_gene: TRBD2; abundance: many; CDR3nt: TGTGCCAGCAGCTTGGGACTAGCGGGGGTAGGCTACGAGCAGTACTTC; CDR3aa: CASSLGLAGVGYEQYF
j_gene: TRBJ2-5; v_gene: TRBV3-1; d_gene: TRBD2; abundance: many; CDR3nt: TGTGCCAGCAGCTCCCGGCGGGAGGGAGAGACCCAGTACTTC; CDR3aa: CASSSRREGETQYF
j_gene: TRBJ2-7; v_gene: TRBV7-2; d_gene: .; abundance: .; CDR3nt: TGTGCCAGCAGCTTAGGCCCCCAGTGGGCGGCCTACGAGCAGTACTTC; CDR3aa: CASSLGPQWAAYEQYF
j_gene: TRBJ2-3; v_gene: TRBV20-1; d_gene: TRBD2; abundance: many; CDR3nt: TGCAGTGCTAGGGGACTAGCAGATACGCAGTATTTT; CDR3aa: CSARGLADTQYF
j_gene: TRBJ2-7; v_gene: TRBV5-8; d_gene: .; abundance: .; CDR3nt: TGTGCCAGTACAACGGCGGGACCTTCCTACGAGCAGTACTTC; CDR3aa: CASTTAGPSYEQYF
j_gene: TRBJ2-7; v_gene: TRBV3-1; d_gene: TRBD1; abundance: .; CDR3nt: TGTGCCAGCAGCCGCTCAGGACAGGCTCAGGAGCAGTACTTC; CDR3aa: CASSRSGQAQEQYF
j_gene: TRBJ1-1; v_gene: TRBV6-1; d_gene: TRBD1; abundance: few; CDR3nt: TGTGCCAGCAGCGACCAGACAGGGGTCACTGAAGCTTTCTTT; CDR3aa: CASSDQTGVTEAFF
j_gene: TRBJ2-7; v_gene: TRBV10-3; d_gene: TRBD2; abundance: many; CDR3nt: TGTGCCTCATCGGCTAGCGGGAGAGGCAACGAGCAGTACTTC; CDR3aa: CASSASGRGNEQYF
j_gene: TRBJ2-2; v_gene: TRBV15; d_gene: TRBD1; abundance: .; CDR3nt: TGTGCCACCAGCAGAGATCAGGGGGCGCGTGCCGGGGAGCTGTTTTTT; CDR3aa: CATSRDQGARAGELFF
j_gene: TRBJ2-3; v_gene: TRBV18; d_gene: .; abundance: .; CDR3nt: TGTGCCAGCTCACCCCTCATGGGGGATACGCAGTATTTT; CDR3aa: CASSPLMGDTQYF
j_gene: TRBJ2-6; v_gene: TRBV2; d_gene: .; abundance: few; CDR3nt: TGTGCCAGCAGTGAAGTCCGGTCTGGGGCCAACGTCCTGACTTTC; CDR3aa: CASSEVRSGANVLTF
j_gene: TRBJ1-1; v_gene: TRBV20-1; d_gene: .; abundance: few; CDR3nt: TGCAGTCCCGAAAAGGGGTTTGGTACTGAAGCTTTCTTT; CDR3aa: CSPEKGFGTEAFF
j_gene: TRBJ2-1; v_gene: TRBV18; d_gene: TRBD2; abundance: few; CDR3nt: TGTGCCAGCTCACCCCCCGGGACTAGCGGGAACAATGAGCAGTTCTTC; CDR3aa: CASSPPGTSGNNEQFF
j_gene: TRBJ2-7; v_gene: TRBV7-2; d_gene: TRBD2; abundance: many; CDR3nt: TGTGCCAGCAGCCCGAGACTAGCGGGAGGGCACGAGCAGTACTTC; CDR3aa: CASSPRLAGGHEQYF